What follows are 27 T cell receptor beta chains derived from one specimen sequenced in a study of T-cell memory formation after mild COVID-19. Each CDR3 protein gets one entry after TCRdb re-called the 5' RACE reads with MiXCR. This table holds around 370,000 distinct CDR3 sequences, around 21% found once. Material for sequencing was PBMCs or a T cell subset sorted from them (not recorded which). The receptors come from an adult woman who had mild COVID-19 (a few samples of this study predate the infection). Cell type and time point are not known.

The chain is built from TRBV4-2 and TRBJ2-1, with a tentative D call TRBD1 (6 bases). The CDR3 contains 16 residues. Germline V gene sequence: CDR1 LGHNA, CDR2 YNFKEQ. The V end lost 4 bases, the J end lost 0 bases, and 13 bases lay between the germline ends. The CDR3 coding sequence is TGTGCCAGCAGCCTTCTCACAGGGAGCTCCTACAATGAGCAGTTCTTC. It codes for CASSLLTGSSYNEQFF.

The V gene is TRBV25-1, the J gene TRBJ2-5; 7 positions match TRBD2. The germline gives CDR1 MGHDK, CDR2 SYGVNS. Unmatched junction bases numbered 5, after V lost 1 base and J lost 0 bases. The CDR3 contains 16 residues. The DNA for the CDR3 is TGTGCCAGCAGTGAATTGGGAGGGCAGAACCAAGAGACCCAGTACTTC. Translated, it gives CASSELGGQNQETQYF.

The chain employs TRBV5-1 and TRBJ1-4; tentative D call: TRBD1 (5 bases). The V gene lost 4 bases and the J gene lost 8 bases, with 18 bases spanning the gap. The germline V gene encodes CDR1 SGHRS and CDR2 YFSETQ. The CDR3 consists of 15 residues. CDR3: CASSRGLLEGEKLFF. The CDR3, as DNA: TGCGCCAGCAGCCGGGGCCTCCTAGAGGGGGAAAAACTGTTTTTT.

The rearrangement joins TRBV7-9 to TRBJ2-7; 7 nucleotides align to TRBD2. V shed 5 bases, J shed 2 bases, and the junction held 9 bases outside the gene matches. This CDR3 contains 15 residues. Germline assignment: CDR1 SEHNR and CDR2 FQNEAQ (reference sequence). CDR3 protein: CASSPGDYYTYEQYF. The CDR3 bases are TGTGCCAGCAGCCCGGGGGACTATTATACCTACGAGCAGTACTTC.

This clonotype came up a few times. The CDR3 nucleotides are TGCGCCAGCAGCGTAGGTAGGACAGGGAGGAATGAGCAGTTCTTC. Its protein is CASSVGRTGRNEQFF. J is TRBJ2-1 and V is TRBV4-3; 8 bases align to TRBD1. V shed 5 bases, J shed 7 bases, and the junction held 10 bases outside the gene matches. CDR3 length: 15 amino acids. CDR1 and CDR2 from the germline V gene are LGHNA and YSLEER.

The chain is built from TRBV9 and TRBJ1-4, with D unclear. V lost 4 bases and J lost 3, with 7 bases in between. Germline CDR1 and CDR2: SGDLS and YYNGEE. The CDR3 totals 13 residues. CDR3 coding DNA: TGTGCCAGCAGCCTGATGCCTAATGAAAAACTGTTTTTT. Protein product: CASSLMPNEKLFF.

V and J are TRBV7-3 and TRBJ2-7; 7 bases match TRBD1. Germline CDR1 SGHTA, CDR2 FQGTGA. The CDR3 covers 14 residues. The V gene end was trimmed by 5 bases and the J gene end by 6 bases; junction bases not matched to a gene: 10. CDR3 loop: CASSLQGVGGEQYF. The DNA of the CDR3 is TGTGCCAGCAGCCTCCAGGGGGTTGGCGGCGAGCAGTACTTC.

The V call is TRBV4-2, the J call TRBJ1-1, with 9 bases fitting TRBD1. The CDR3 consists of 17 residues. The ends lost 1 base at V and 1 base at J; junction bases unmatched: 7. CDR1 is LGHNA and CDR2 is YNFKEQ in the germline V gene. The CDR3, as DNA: TGTGCCAGCAGCCAAGCACCGGGACAGGGTACGAACACTGAAGCTTTCTTT. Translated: CASSQAPGQGTNTEAFF.

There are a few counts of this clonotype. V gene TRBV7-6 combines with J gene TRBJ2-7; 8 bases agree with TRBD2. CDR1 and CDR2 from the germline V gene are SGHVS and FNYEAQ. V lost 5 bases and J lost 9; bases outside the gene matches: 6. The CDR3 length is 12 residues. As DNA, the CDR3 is TGTGCCAGCAGCCTGATTAGCGGGGCGCAGTACTTC. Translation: CASSLISGAQYF.

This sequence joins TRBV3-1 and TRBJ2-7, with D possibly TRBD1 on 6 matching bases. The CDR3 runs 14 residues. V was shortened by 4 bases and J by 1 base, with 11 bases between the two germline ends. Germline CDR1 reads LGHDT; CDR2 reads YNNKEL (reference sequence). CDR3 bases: TGTGCCAGCAGCCCTCGGACAGCTTCCTACGAGCAGTACTTC. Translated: CASSPRTASYEQYF.

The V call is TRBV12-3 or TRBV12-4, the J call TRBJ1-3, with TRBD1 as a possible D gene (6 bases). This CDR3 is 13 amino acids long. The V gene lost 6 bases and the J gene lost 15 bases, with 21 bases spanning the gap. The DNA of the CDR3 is TGTGCCAGCAGGGTCACCAGACAGGCGACTGGATATTTT. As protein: CASRVTRQATGYF.

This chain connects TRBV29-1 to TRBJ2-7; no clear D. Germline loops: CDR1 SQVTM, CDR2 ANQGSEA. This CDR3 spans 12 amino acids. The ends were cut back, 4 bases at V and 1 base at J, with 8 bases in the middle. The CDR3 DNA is TGCAGCGTTGTTCCGGGTTCCTACGAGCAGTACTTC. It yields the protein CSVVPGSYEQYF.

The CDR3 DNA is TGCGCCAGCAGCCAAGATGGAGGCTCCTATAATTCACCCCTCCACTTT. Protein product: CASSQDGGSYNSPLHF. The rearrangement links TRBV4-1 to TRBJ1-6, with no clear D. The CDR3 contains 16 residues. Germline values: CDR1 MGHRA, CDR2 YSYEKL. V was shortened by 0 bases and J by 0 bases, with 6 bases between the two germline ends.

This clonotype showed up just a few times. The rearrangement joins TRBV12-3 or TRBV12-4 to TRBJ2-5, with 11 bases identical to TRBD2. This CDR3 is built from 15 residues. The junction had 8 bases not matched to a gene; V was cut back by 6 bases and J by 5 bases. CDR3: CASSNPSGGHETQYF. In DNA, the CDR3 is TGTGCCAGCAGCAACCCTAGCGGGGGGCATGAGACCCAGTACTTC.

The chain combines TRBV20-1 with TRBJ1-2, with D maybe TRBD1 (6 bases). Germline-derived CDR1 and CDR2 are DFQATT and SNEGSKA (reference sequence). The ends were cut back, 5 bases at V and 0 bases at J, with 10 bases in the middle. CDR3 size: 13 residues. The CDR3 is CSAGRGSNYGYTF. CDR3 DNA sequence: TGCAGTGCTGGCAGGGGTTCTAACTATGGCTACACCTTC.

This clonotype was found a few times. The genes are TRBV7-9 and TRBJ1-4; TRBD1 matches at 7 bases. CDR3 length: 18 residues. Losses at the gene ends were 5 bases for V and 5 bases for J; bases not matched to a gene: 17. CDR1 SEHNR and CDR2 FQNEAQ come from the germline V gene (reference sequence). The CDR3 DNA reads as TGTGCCAGCAGCGGACGGGACAGTAGAATAGAACCCAATGAAAAACTGTTTTTT. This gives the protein CASSGRDSRIEPNEKLFF. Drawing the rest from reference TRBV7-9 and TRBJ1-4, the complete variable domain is DTGVSQNPRHKITKRGQNVTFRCDPISEHNRLYWYRQTLGQGPEFLTYFQNEAQLEKSRLLSDRFSAERPKGSFSTLEIQRTEQGDSAMYLCASSGRDSRIEPNEKLFFGSGTQLSVL.

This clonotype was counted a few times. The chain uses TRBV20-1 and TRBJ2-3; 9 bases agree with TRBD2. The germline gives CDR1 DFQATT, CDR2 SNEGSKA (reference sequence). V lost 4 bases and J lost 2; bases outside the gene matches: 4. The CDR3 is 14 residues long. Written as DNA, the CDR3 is TGCAGTGCTAACAAGCGGGAGGTCACAGATACGCAGTATTTT. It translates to CSANKREVTDTQYF.

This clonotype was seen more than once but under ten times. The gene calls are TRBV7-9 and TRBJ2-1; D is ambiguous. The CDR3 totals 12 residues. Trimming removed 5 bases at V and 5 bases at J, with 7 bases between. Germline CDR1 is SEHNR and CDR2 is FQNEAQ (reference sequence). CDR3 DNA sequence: TGTGCCAGCAGCCCCGAAGACAATGAGCAGTTCTTC. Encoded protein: CASSPEDNEQFF.

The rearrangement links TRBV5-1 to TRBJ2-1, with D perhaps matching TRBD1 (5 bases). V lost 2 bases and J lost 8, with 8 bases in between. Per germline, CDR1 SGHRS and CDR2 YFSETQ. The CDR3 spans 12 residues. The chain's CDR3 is CASSLIGDEQFF. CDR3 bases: TGCGCCAGCAGCTTAATAGGGGATGAGCAGTTCTTC.

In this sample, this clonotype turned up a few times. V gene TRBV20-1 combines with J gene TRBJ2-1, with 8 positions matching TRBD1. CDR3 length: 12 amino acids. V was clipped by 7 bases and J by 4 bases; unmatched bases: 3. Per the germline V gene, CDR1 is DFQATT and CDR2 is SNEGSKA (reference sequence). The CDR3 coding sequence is TGCAGTGTATGGACAGGGTACAATGAGCAGTTCTTC. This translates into CSVWTGYNEQFF.

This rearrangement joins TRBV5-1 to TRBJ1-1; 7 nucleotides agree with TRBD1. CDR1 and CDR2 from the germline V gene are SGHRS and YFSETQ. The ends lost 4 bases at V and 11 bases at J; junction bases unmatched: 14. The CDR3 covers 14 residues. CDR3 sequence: CASSLQGTGTPAFF. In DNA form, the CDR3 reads TGCGCCAGCAGCCTACAGGGGACGGGGACCCCGGCTTTCTTT.

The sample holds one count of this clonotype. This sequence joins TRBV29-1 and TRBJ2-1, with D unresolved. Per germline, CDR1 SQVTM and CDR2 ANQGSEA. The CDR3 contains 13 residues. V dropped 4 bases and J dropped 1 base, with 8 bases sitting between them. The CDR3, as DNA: TGCAGCGTTGGGGTATTTTCCTACAATGAGCAGTTCTTC. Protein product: CSVGVFSYNEQFF.

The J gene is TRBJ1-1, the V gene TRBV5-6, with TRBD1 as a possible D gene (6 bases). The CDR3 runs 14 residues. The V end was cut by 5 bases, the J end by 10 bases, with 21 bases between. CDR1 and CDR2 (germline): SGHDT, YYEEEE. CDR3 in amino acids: CASRTGFPPSGAFF. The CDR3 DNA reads TGTGCCAGCAGAACAGGGTTTCCGCCGTCCGGAGCTTTCTTT.

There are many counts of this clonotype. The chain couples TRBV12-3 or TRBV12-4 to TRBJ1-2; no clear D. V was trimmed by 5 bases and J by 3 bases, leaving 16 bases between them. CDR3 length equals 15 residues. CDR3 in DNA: TGTGCCAGCAGTCCCCGGGCCAAGGGATACTATGGCTACACCTTC. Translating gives CASSPRAKGYYGYTF.

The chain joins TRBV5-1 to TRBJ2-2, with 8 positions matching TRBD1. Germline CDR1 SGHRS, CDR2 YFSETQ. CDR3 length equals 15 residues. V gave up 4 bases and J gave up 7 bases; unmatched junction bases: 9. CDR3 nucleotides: TGCGCCAGCAGCCCCTCCAGGGGGCTGGTCGGGGAGCTGTTTTTT. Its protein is CASSPSRGLVGELFF.

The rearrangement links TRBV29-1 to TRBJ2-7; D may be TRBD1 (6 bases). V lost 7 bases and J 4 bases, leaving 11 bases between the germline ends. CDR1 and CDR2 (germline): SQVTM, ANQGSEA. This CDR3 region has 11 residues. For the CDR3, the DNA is TGCAGCGCCGGGACATATTACGAGCAGTACTTC. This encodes CSAGTYYEQYF.

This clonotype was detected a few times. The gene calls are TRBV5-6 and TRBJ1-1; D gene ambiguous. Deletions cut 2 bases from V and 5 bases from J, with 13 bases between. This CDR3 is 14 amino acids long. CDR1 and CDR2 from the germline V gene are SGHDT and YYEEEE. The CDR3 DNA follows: TGTGCCAGCAGCTTTGGAGGTGGGAAGACTGAAGCTTTCTTT. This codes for CASSFGGGKTEAFF.